A single sample is the source of the 5 T cell receptor beta chains below, sequenced in a study of identical twins. TCRdb reanalysed the 5' RACE reads using MiXCR and keeps one entry per CDR3 protein. The data show hundreds of thousands of distinct CDR3 sequences, about 20% seen once. This sample was shared with a second study, whose subject was T cells expressing NK-cell markers.

What was sequenced was PBMCs. The receptors were gathered from a young woman in good health.

This clonotype was counted a few times. V gene TRBV10-2 combines with J gene TRBJ2-1; 9 nucleotides line up with TRBD2. The CDR3 is made up of 14 amino acids. Germline values: CDR1 WSHSY, CDR2 SAAADI. Trimming took 8 bases from V and 6 from J; bases not matched to a gene: 8. The CDR3 loop reads CASLTSGQFNEQFF. DNA of the CDR3: TGCGCCAGCCTCACTAGCGGGCAGTTCAATGAGCAGTTCTTC.

This clonotype showed up just a few times. The chain employs TRBV5-1 and TRBJ1-1, with D uncertain. In germline, CDR1 is SGHRS, CDR2 YFSETQ. The CDR3 extends over 14 amino acids. Trimming took off 3 bases at V and 4 bases at J, with 13 bases between the two ends. CDR3 amino acids: CASSWAPRGTEAFF. For the CDR3, the DNA is TGCGCCAGCAGCTGGGCCCCCCGGGGCACTGAAGCTTTCTTT.

In its sample, this clonotype was seen a few times. The rearrangement links TRBV9 to TRBJ2-1; 9 bases align to TRBD2. The CDR3 spans 15 residues. Germline-derived CDR1 and CDR2 are SGDLS and YYNGEE. The V and J ends lost 2 bases and 7 bases, in that order; junction bases with no gene match: 7. The CDR3 DNA reads TGTGCCAGCAGCGTTGTAGCGGGGGCCTGGAATGAGCAGTTCTTC. It encodes CASSVVAGAWNEQFF.

This clonotype came up a few times. This chain uses TRBV12-3 or TRBV12-4 with TRBJ2-6, with 9 bases lining up with TRBD2. This CDR3 has 18 amino acids. V trimming: 1 base; J trimming: 2 bases; junction bases outside the gene matches: 6. The CDR3 region is CASSLGTSVTTGANVLTF. The DNA of the CDR3 is TGTGCCAGCAGTTTAGGGACTAGCGTCACGACTGGGGCCAACGTCCTGACTTTC.

This clonotype has just a few counts. The CDR3 DNA follows: TGTGCCAGCACCCCGGGTTTTGGCGACTTCTCCTACGAGCAGTACTTC. Its translation: CASTPGFGDFSYEQYF. The gene calls are TRBV9 and TRBJ2-7; D uncertain. Trimming cost V 6 bases and J 0 bases, with 19 bases left between them. The CDR3 length is 16 residues. Germline loops: CDR1 SGDLS, CDR2 YYNGEE.